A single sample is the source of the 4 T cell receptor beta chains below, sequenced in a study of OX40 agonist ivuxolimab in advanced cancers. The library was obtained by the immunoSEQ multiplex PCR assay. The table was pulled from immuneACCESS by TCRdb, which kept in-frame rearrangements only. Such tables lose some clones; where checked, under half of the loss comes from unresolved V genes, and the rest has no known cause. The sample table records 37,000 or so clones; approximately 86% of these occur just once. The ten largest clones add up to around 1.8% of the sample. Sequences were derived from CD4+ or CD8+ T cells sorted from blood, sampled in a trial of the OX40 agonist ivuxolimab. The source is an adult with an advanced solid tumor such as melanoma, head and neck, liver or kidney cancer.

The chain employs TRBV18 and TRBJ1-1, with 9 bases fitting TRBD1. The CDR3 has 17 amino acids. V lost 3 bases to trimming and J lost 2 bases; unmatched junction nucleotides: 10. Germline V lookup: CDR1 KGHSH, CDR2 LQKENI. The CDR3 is CASSPRDRVGRNTEAFF. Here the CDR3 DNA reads TGTGCCAGCTCACCCCGGGACAGGGTCGGCCGTAACACTGAAGCTTTCTTT.

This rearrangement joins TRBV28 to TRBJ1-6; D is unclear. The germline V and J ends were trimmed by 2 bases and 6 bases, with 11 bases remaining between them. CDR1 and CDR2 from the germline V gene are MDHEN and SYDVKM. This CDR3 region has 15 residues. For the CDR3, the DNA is TGTGCCAGCAGTTTAATCGACTCCGTTAATTCACCCCTCCACTTT. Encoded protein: CASSLIDSVNSPLHF.

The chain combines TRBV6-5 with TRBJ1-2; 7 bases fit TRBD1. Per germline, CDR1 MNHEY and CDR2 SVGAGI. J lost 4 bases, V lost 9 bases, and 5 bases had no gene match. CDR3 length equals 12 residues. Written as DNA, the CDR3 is TGTGCCAGTACGACAGGGACCTATGGCTACACCTTC. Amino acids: CASTTGTYGYTF.

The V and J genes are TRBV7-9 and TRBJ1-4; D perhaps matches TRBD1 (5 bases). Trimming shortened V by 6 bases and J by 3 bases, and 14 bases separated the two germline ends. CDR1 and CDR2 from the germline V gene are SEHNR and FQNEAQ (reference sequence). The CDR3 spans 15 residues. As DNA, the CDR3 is TGTGCCAGCAGTCGCGCCACAGGAGCTAATGAAAAACTGTTTTTT. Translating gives CASSRATGANEKLFF.